This paragraph covers one T cell receptor beta chain sequence. Additional DNA sequences in this sample encode the identical CDR3. TCRdb keeps only in-frame clones here, not all; method: immunoSEQ multiplex PCR. The sample consists of 80,000 to 95,000 clones, roughly 88% of them appearing once. The sample comes from a study of blood T cell repertoires in COVID-19. Study-level information: The United States, Italy and Spain supplied acute and convalescent COVID-19 samples.

Material for sequencing was peripheral blood. The source of this sequence is a man aged 65 to 79 with acute or convalescent COVID-19.

CDR3 residues: CASSSGTGLYEQYF. The CDR3 region has the DNA TGCGCCAGCAGCTCCGGGACAGGATTATACGAGCAGTACTTC. The chain has TRBV5-1 and TRBJ2-7; 8 positions agree with TRBD1. CDR1 and CDR2 from the germline V gene are SGHRS and YFSETQ. This CDR3 spans 14 amino acids. The junction had 6 bases not matched to a gene; V was cut back by 3 bases and J by 4 bases.